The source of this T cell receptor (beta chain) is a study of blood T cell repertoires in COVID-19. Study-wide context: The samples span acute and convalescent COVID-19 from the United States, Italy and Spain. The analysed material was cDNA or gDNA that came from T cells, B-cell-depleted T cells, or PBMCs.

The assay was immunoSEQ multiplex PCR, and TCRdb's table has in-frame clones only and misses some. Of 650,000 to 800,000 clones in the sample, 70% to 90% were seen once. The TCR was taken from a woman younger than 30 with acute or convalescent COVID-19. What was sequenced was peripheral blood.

The DNA for the CDR3 is TGTGCCAGCAGTTATGTCCGGGAGCGGGGGGGGAGCTCCTACAATGAGCAGTTCTTC. Its protein product is CASSYVRERGGSSYNEQFF. This chain joins TRBV6-2 or TRBV6-3 and TRBJ2-1, with 10 bases lining up with TRBD2. V shed 3 bases and J 0 bases; nucleotides not matched to a gene: 11. Looked up from germline, CDR1 is MNHEY and CDR2 is SVGEGT. This CDR3 comprises 19 residues.